The 25 T cell receptor beta chains below come from one sample, sequenced in a study of blood T cells in healthy people across ages (dated by TCRdb to the mid-2010s). Library creation used 5' RACE. A second PCR of about 6 to 11 cycles was run with a J-beta primer mix and a sample-barcoded 5' primer. The public sequencing data were trimmed at Q25 with fastp and processed into clonotypes with MiXCR by TCRdb, which kept only in-frame beta chains. Records with the same CDR3 protein are collapsed into one entry carrying the most frequent genes and DNA. This sample holds approximately 2,000,000 distinct CDR3 sequences; more than 35% were observed only once. More than 20% of the sample goes to the ten largest clones. Source material: blood. The receptors stem from a human donor in good health.

This clonotype was seen only a few times. V and J are TRBV7-2 and TRBJ2-7; D might be TRBD2 (6 bases). Between the trimmed V and J ends, which lost 5 bases and 4 bases, there was a span of 21 bases. Germline CDR1 SGHTA, CDR2 FQGNSA. This CDR3 is 16 amino acids long. DNA of the CDR3: TGTGCCAGCAGCCCCGTGGTAGGGCGGGGTTCTTACGAGCAGTACTTC. This encodes CASSPVVGRGSYEQYF.

The genes are TRBV7-2 and TRBJ2-5; TRBD1 agrees at 10 bases. Germline V gives CDR1 SGHTA, CDR2 FQGNSA. V shed 1 base, J shed 2 bases, and the junction held 4 bases outside the gene matches. This CDR3 is 16 amino acids long. The CDR3 loop is CASSLVADRGQETQYF. The DNA of the CDR3 is TGTGCCAGCAGCTTAGTTGCGGACAGGGGGCAAGAGACCCAGTACTTC.

This clonotype was detected a few times. The chain has TRBV20-1 and TRBJ2-5; unclear D gene. The CDR3 length is 14 residues. V was cut by 2 bases and J by 0 bases, with 10 bases left in between. Germline V gives CDR1 DFQATT, CDR2 SNEGSKA (reference sequence). The CDR3 bases are TGCAGTGCTAGAATCCAGGAGTACCAAGAGACCCAGTACTTC. Translated, it gives CSARIQEYQETQYF.

This clonotype was found a few times. The rearrangement uses TRBV6-5 and TRBJ2-7; D is possibly TRBD1 (8 bases). The ends were cut back, 7 bases at V and 0 bases at J, with 16 bases in the middle. There are 15 residues in the CDR3. Germline V gives CDR1 MNHEY, CDR2 SVGAGI. The CDR3 spells CASTQQGGTSYEQYF. Here the CDR3 DNA reads TGTGCCAGCACCCAACAGGGGGGGACCTCCTACGAGCAGTACTTC.

This clonotype was recorded a few times. The chain carries TRBV7-9 and TRBJ2-7, with D hard to call. V shed 3 bases and J shed 2 bases, with 14 bases lying between them. The CDR3 totals 15 residues. The V gene's germline CDR1 is SEHNR and CDR2 FQNEAQ (reference sequence). DNA of the CDR3: TGTGCCAGCAGCTTTGGTCGGACGGAAACCTACGAGCAGTACTTC. Translating gives CASSFGRTETYEQYF.

V and J are TRBV12-3 or TRBV12-4 and TRBJ1-1; D gene ambiguous. The length of the CDR3 is 13 residues. With 4 bases removed from V and 1 base from J, the gap between germline ends came to 7 bases. CDR3 sequence (DNA): TGTGCCAGCAGTTCCCTGAAGAACACTGAAGCTTTCTTT. Its protein is CASSSLKNTEAFF.

There are a few counts of this clonotype. A much bigger clone sits one base away, suggesting this may be a read error. This chain joins TRBV12-3 or TRBV12-4 and TRBJ1-2; D is perhaps TRBD1 (6 bases). This CDR3 is built from 16 residues. The CDR3 region is CASSSLDRTPNFGYTF. The CDR3 DNA is TGTGCCAGCAGTTCCCTAGACAGGACTCCTAACTTTGGCTACACCTTC.

A remark on this clonotype: Germline and junction disagree at one end, which may indicate a read error. The gene calls are TRBV6-5 and TRBJ2-1; TRBD2 agrees at 11 bases. The CDR3 is 14 residues long. Germline CDR1 MNHEY, CDR2 SVGAGI. The CDR3 region has the DNA TGTGCCAGCAGTTACCTAGCGGGGGGCAATGAGCGGTTCTTC. Translating gives CASSYLAGGNERFF.

This chain connects TRBV20-1 to TRBJ1-1, with a possible D match to TRBD1 (5 bases). CDR1 and CDR2 (germline): DFQATT, SNEGSKA (reference sequence). Trimming stripped 6 bases from V and 1 base from J, with 12 bases between. CDR3 size: 13 residues. CDR3 nucleotide sequence: TGCAGTGCCTCTGAAGGGGAGAACACTGAAGCTTTCTTT. Encoded protein: CSASEGENTEAFF.

The chain employs TRBV2 and TRBJ1-2, with a tentative D call TRBD1 (5 bases). The CDR3 sequence is 13 residues long. V gave up 8 bases and J gave up 7 bases, with 17 bases separating them. Germline V lookup: CDR1 SNHLY, CDR2 FYNNEI. CDR3 coding DNA: TGTGCCAGCTCCTATGAGCTAAGGGGTGGCTACACCTTC. Encoded protein: CASSYELRGGYTF.

This clonotype was counted a single time. The chain is built from TRBV2 and TRBJ2-7, with D tentatively TRBD2 (6 bases). V was shortened by 6 bases and J by 7 bases, with 16 bases between the two germline ends. The germline CDR1 and CDR2 sequences are SNHLY and FYNNEI. The CDR3 loop spans 13 amino acids. Written as DNA, the CDR3 is TGTGCCAGCAGAAGGGTACTCGCGGGGGAGCAGTACTTC. Translation: CASRRVLAGEQYF. Together with reference TRBV2 and TRBJ2-7, the CDR3 gives the full variable domain: EPEVTQTPSHQVTQMGQEVILRCVPISNHLYFYWYRQILGQKVEFLVSFYNNEISEKSEIFDDQFSVERPDGSNFTLKIRSTKLEDSAMYFCASRRVLAGEQYFGPGTRLTVT.

This clonotype was seen only a few times. The rearrangement joins TRBV20-1 to TRBJ2-7; possibly TRBD1 or TRBD2 for D (6 bases each). The CDR3 is 14 residues long. Germline V lookup: CDR1 DFQATT, CDR2 SNEGSKA (reference sequence). Trimming removed 4 bases at V and 3 bases at J, with 16 bases between. The CDR3 nucleotides read TGCAGTGCTACCCCCGCGGGACAATACTACGAGCAGTACTTC. Residues: CSATPAGQYYEQYF.

This chain links TRBV28 with TRBJ2-7, with 11 bases fitting TRBD1. In germline, CDR1 is MDHEN, CDR2 SYDVKM. The CDR3 consists of 17 residues. V trimming: 11 bases; J trimming: 0 bases; junction bases outside the gene matches: 15. CDR3 sequence (DNA): TGTGCCGTACGAAGGACAGGGGGCCCGGCCTCCTCCTACGAGCAGTACTTC. Protein: CAVRRTGGPASSYEQYF.

The chain carries TRBV27 and TRBJ1-2; D is unresolved. Germline CDR1 reads MNHEY; CDR2 reads SMNVEV (reference sequence). The CDR3 covers 14 residues. The V end lost 2 bases, the J end lost 7 bases, and 14 bases lay between the germline ends. CDR3 loop: CASSLSMITPGYTF. CDR3 sequence (DNA): TGTGCCAGCAGTTTAAGCATGATCACTCCTGGCTACACCTTC.

This clonotype was found many times. The gene calls are TRBV5-1 and TRBJ2-5; 9 positions agree with TRBD2. J gave up 5 bases and V 6 bases, and 5 bases lay outside the gene matches. The CDR3 contains 13 residues. Germline lookup yields CDR1 SGHRS and CDR2 YFSETQ. DNA of the CDR3: TGCGCCAGCAATAGCGGGGGAGAGGAGACCCAGTACTTC. This gives the protein CASNSGGEETQYF.

There are a few counts of this clonotype. The rearrangement links TRBV20-1 to TRBJ2-4; D may be TRBD1 (5 bases). The better agreement between TRBJ2-7 and the DNA end casts doubt on the J call. CDR1 is DFQATT, CDR2 SNEGSKA, per germline (reference sequence). This CDR3 has 13 residues. The chain's CDR3 is CSAPTRTRGEQYF. CDR3 sequence (DNA): TGCAGTGCCCCCACCAGGACAAGGGGCGAGCAGTACTTC.

CDR3 in DNA: TGTGCCAGCAGAGACAGGGACGGCAATCAGCCCCAGCATTTT. Translation gives CASRDRDGNQPQHF. The genes are TRBV6-2 or TRBV6-3 and TRBJ1-5; 7 bases match TRBD1. Per the germline V gene, CDR1 is MNHEY and CDR2 is SVGEGT. The V and J ends lost 6 bases and 2 bases, in that order; junction bases with no gene match: 4. This CDR3 is 14 amino acids long.

This sequence joins TRBV7-9 and TRBJ1-5, with TRBD1 matching over 9 bases. CDR1 is SEHNR and CDR2 is FQNEAQ in the germline V gene (reference sequence). CDR3 length: 15 amino acids. The V gene end was trimmed by 5 bases and the J gene end by 6 bases; junction bases not matched to a gene: 8. The CDR3 DNA reads as TGTGCCAGCAGCGCTGGGACAGGGTATGTTCAGCCCCAGCATTTT. Its translation is CASSAGTGYVQPQHF.

The CDR3 sequence: CASSQAGTIYNEQFF. CDR3 sequence (DNA): TGCGCCAGCAGCCAAGCCGGGACAATATACAATGAGCAGTTCTTC. The chain links TRBV4-3 to TRBJ2-1, with D maybe TRBD1 (6 bases). Trimming cost V 1 base and J 4 bases, with 11 bases left between them. Germline CDR1 reads LGHNA; CDR2 reads YSLEER. CDR3 length: 15 amino acids.

There are a few counts of this clonotype. V and J are TRBV20-1 and TRBJ1-1; D call uncertain. The germline gives CDR1 DFQATT, CDR2 SNEGSKA (reference sequence). The CDR3 is 13 residues long. Trimming stripped 2 bases from V and 0 bases from J, with 7 bases between. The CDR3 bases are TGCAGTGCTAGATCCAGCCTGAACACTGAAGCTTTCTTT. It yields the protein CSARSSLNTEAFF.

This clonotype was detected ten times or more. This sequence joins TRBV10-3 and TRBJ2-1, with 10 bases matching TRBD1. Germline assignment: CDR1 ENHRY and CDR2 SYGVKD. V dropped 1 base and J dropped 0; count of bases not matched to a gene: 15. This CDR3 is built from 21 residues. The CDR3 here is CAISEFGRQGAIKSSYNEQFF. The CDR3 nucleotides are TGTGCCATCAGTGAGTTTGGTAGACAGGGGGCCATCAAGAGCTCCTACAATGAGCAGTTCTTC.

The J gene is TRBJ2-7, the V gene TRBV13, with TRBD1 matching 10 bases. J lost 3 bases, V lost 4 bases, and 6 bases had no gene match. There are 15 residues in the CDR3. The germline V gene encodes CDR1 PRHDT and CDR2 FYEKMQ (reference sequence). The CDR3: CASSSLRDRGYEQYF. For the CDR3, the DNA is TGTGCCAGCAGCTCGCTTAGGGACAGGGGCTACGAGCAGTACTTC. The variable domain in full, with the rest retrieved from reference TRBV13 and TRBJ2-7, is AAGVIQSPRHLIKEKRETATLKCYPIPRHDTVYWYQQGPGQDPQFLISFYEKMQSDKGSIPDRFSAQQFSDYHSELNMSSLELGDSALYFCASSSLRDRGYEQYFGPGTRLTVT.

A word on this clonotype: No DNA is shown, since the ends of the CDR3 on it are uncertain; the CDR3 is the one TCRdb lists. The rearrangement links TRBV4-1 to TRBJ2-4; the table's D call TRBD1 went unverified against the DNA. Inclusive of both ends, the CDR3 amounts to 19 amino acids. From germline, CDR1 is MGHRA and CDR2 YSYEKL. CDR3 residues: CASSQDVGQGNAGTIPRYF.

The table lists this clonotype with a count of one. An end of the junction differs from the germline gene, which may be a read error. This chain uses TRBV7-2 with TRBJ2-7, with 11 bases that match TRBD2. This CDR3 is 15 amino acids long. The germline gives CDR1 SGHTA, CDR2 FQGNSA. CDR3 nucleotides: TGTGCCAACAGCTTAACTAGCGGGGGCGCCTACGAGCAGTACTTC. Its protein is CANSLTSGGAYEQYF.

This sequence joins TRBV20-1 and TRBJ2-5; 10 bases match TRBD1. After removal of 1 base from V and 11 bases from J, the junction contained 16 bases not matched to a gene. In germline, CDR1 is DFQATT, CDR2 SNEGSKA (reference sequence). CDR3 length equals 16 residues. The CDR3 loop is CSARGGGDRGKVEQYF. CDR3 nucleotide sequence: TGCAGTGCTAGAGGAGGGGGGGACAGGGGAAAAGTGGAGCAGTACTTC.